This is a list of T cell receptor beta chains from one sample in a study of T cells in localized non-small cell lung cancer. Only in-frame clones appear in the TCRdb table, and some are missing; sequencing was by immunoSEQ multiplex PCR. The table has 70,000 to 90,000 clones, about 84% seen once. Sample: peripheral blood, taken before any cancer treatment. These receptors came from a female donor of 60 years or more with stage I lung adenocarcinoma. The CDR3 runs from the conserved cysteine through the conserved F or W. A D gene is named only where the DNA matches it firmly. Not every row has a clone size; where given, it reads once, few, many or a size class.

CASSTLWVLLTDTQYF	TGTGCCAGCAGCACACTGTGGGTTTTACTCACAGATACGCAGTATTTT	-	TRBV21-1	TRBJ2-3	-
CASSLGDHGYEQYF	TGTGCCAGCAGCTTGGGAGACCACGGCTACGAGCAGTACTTC	-	TRBV11-2	TRBJ2-7	-
CSADAETQYF	TGCAGTGCGGATGCTGAGACCCAGTACTTC	-	TRBV20-1	TRBJ2-5	-
CASSESGSSTDTQYF	TGTGCCAGCAGTGAAAGTGGCAGTAGCACAGATACGCAGTATTTT	-	TRBV6-1	TRBJ2-3	-
CASSVGGKTEAFF	TGTGCCAGCAGCGTAGGGGGGAAGACTGAAGCTTTCTTT	few	TRBV9	TRBJ1-1	-
CASSFPSGTTLNTGELFF	TGTGCCAGCAGCTTTCCGTCCGGGACAACACTGAACACCGGGGAGCTGTTTTTT	once	TRBV4-2	TRBJ2-2	-
CASSYQGGSRQPQHF	TGTGCCAGCAGTTACCAGGGAGGTTCAAGACAGCCCCAGCATTTT	-	TRBV6-6	TRBJ1-5	-
CASSLDRGSTEAFF	TGTGCCAGCAGTCTCGACAGGGGTTCGACTGAAGCTTTCTTT	-	TRBV6-4	TRBJ1-1	TRBD1
CASRMGTGELFF	TGTGCCAGCAGAATGGGGACCGGGGAGCTGTTTTTT	-	TRBV6-1	TRBJ2-2	-
CASSNRGFRGHNTEAFF	TGTGCCAGTAGTAATCGGGGATTTAGGGGGCACAACACTGAAGCTTTCTTT	-	TRBV19	TRBJ1-1	TRBD1
CASSPGPGGSNEKLFF	TGTGCCAGCAGCCCGGGGCCCGGGGGGTCTAATGAAAAACTGTTTTTT	-	TRBV5-6	TRBJ1-4	-
CASSPRLISNQPQHF	TGTGCCAGCAGTCCCCGACTCATTAGCAATCAGCCCCAGCATTTT	-	TRBV6-5	TRBJ1-5	-
CASSYALQGTSEQYF	TGTGCCAGCAGTTACGCTTTGCAGGGGACCTCCGAGCAGTACTTC	-	TRBV6-5	TRBJ2-7	-
CASIPLREREGNEQFF	TGTGCCAGCATCCCCCTCAGGGAGCGGGAGGGCAATGAGCAGTTCTTC	-	TRBV11-2	TRBJ2-1	TRBD2
CAIRGGSLNTGELFF	TGTGCCATCCGAGGCGGCAGCCTAAACACCGGGGAGCTGTTTTTT	-	TRBV10-3	TRBJ2-2	-
CASSESGGNQETQYF	TGTGCCAGCAGCGAATCCGGCGGGAACCAAGAGACCCAGTACTTC	many	TRBV9	TRBJ2-5	-
CSVSQTNTEAFF	TGCAGCGTTAGCCAGACGAACACTGAAGCTTTCTTT	few	TRBV29-1	TRBJ1-1	-
CASSQEALGFSNTGELFF	TGTGCCAGCAGCCAAGAGGCTCTAGGTTTTTCGAACACCGGGGAGCTGTTTTTT	-	TRBV4-2	TRBJ2-2	-
CASSVQGANTEAFF	TGTGCCAGTAGCGTACAGGGGGCGAACACTGAAGCTTTCTTT	-	TRBV19	TRBJ1-1	TRBD1
CASSDRAKNIQYF	TGTGCCAGCTCGGACAGGGCCAAAAACATTCAGTACTTC	-	TRBV27	TRBJ2-4	TRBD1
CASSRTDRSNYGYTF	TGTGCCAGCAGCCGGACTGACCGATCTAACTATGGCTACACCTTC	-	TRBV7-2	TRBJ1-2	-
CASSQQGRHGYTF	TGTGCCAGCAGTCAACAGGGAAGGCATGGCTACACCTTC	-	TRBV2	TRBJ1-2	-
CASSALRRGSPLHF	TGTGCCAGCAGCGCGTTGCGCAGGGGTTCACCCCTCCACTTT	-	TRBV7-8	TRBJ1-6	-
CASSGSKGRTGGYNEQFF	TGTGCCAGCAGCGGCTCGAAAGGTAGGACAGGGGGTTACAATGAGCAGTTCTTC	-	TRBV5-5	TRBJ2-1	TRBD1
CASSLEGVGANVLTF	TGTGCCAGCAGCTTGGAAGGGGTTGGGGCCAACGTCCTGACTTTC	-	TRBV5-8	TRBJ2-6	-
CASDSSGQYNSPLHF	TGTGCCAGCGATAGCTCGGGACAGTATAATTCACCCCTCCACTTT	-	TRBV6-6	TRBJ1-6	TRBD1
CASSLGGLQGPPAEAFF	TGTGCCAGCAGCTTAGGAGGGCTACAGGGGCCCCCCGCTGAAGCTTTCTTT	once	TRBV13	TRBJ1-1	TRBD1
CASSYSTGTGSEQYF	TGTGCCAGCAGTTACTCGACCGGGACAGGGTCCGAGCAGTACTTC	-	TRBV6-6	TRBJ2-7	TRBD1
CAWSPWGPNQPQHF	TGTGCCTGGAGTCCCTGGGGTCCCAATCAGCCCCAGCATTTT	few	TRBV30	TRBJ1-5	-
CASSLWRGGGTQYF	TGTGCCAGCAGCTTGTGGCGGGGGGGTGGTACGCAGTATTTT	-	TRBV5-6	TRBJ2-3	TRBD2
CASSLINSGGYEQYF	TGTGCCAGCAGTTTAATTAATAGCGGGGGGTACGAGCAGTACTTC	-	TRBV28	TRBJ2-7	TRBD2